This T cell receptor (beta chain) appears in the sequencing data of a study of blood T cell repertoires in COVID-19. Whole-study context: Nucleic acid was either cDNA or gDNA, and it came from T cells, B-cell-depleted T cells, or PBMCs.

Original data processing: Reference gene primer amplification in the assay estimated nucleated cell counts. TCRdb keeps only in-frame clones here, not all; method: immunoSEQ multiplex PCR. The V and J calls and clone size were taken over from that table, and D and trimming were inferred from the DNA. The sample has under 250,000 clones, around 80% seen once; the top ten hold around 25%. V was trimmed by 6 bases and J by 2 bases, leaving 16 bases between them. The CDR3 contains 15 residues. Germline V gene sequence: CDR1 MNHNY, CDR2 SVGAGI (reference sequence). Material: peripheral blood. The sequence was obtained from a man between 40 and 49 years old with acute or convalescent COVID-19. The chain recombines TRBV6-6 with TRBJ2-5; D gene ambiguous. This CDR3 reads CASSQRGVPQETQYF. As DNA, the CDR3 is TGTGCCAGCAGCCAACGTGGAGTCCCACAAGAGACCCAGTACTTC.